This T cell receptor (beta chain) was sequenced in a study of T-cell reconstitution after alpha-beta-depleted transplantation in children. This clonotype was seen only a few times. A library of TCRbeta sequences, prepared with unique molecular identifiers, was generated. TCRdb re-derived calls from the PCR reads in MiXCR, one entry per CDR3 protein. The sample holds some 340,000 distinct CDR3 sequences, approximately 10% seen once. CDR3 length: 15 residues. Germline CDR1 is SGHRS and CDR2 is YFSETQ. V was pared by 2 bases and J by 9 bases, with 4 bases of the junction left unmatched. This chain uses TRBV5-1 with TRBJ2-2; 13 bases fit TRBD2. The TCR was taken from a human donor who donated a stem cell graft to a child with acute lymphoblastic leukemia. Sequencing used PBMCs from the stem cell graft donor, obtained from the stem cell graft. The CDR3 here is CASSFGTSGIRELFF. The CDR3 nucleotides are TGCGCCAGCAGCTTCGGGACTAGCGGGATACGGGAGCTGTTTTTT.